Below, 32 T cell receptor beta chains from the same sample are listed, as sequenced in a study of blood T cell repertoires in COVID-19. TCRdb keeps only in-frame clones here, not all; method: immunoSEQ multiplex PCR. The table includes some 30,000 clones, nearly 90% detected once. The material sequenced was peripheral blood. The receptors shown here come from a human donor with acute or convalescent COVID-19. The donor label of this sample is uncertain.

J is TRBJ2-5 and V is TRBV28; 8 bases align to TRBD1. This CDR3 has 16 residues. Germline values: CDR1 MDHEN, CDR2 SYDVKM. V dropped 5 bases and J dropped 1; count of bases not matched to a gene: 9. DNA for the CDR3: TGTGCCAGCAGTAGGAGAGACAGGGGCGTCCAAGAGACCCAGTACTTC. Translation gives CASSRRDRGVQETQYF.

The rearrangement links TRBV19 to TRBJ2-3, with D tentatively TRBD2 (5 bases). The V end lost 7 bases, the J end lost 4 bases, and 15 bases lay between the germline ends. The CDR3 totals 14 residues. Germline V CDR1 and CDR2: LNHDA, SQIVND (reference sequence). CDR3 nucleotide sequence: TGTGCCAGTATGGTGGATTCGCGGGCAGATACGCAGTATTTT. Residues: CASMVDSRADTQYF.

The rearrangement uses TRBV6-4 and TRBJ1-5, with 11 bases matching TRBD1. The CDR3 has 17 amino acids. Trimming cost V 8 bases and J 0 bases; bases outside gene matches: 9. The germline CDR1 and CDR2 sequences are MRHNA and SNTAGT. The CDR3 is CASVWTGGAYSNQPQHF. CDR3 sequence (DNA): TGTGCCAGCGTATGGACAGGGGGCGCGTATAGCAATCAGCCCCAGCATTTT.

The V and J genes are TRBV3-1 (or the pseudogene TRBV3-2) and TRBJ1-1; possibly TRBD1 for D (6 bases). Germline values: CDR1 LGHDT, CDR2 YNNKEL (reference sequence). Trimming removed 5 bases at V and 1 base at J, with 14 bases between. CDR3 size: 15 residues. For the CDR3, the DNA is TGTGCCAGCAGCAAGGGGGGGATTGGGAACACTGAAGCTTTCTTT. Encoded protein: CASSKGGIGNTEAFF.

This sequence joins TRBV18 and TRBJ1-2, with D maybe TRBD1 (5 bases). The CDR3 contains 15 residues. Germline V gene data show CDR1 as KGHSH and CDR2 as LQKENI. Trimming pared 6 bases from V and 4 bases from J, leaving 18 bases between. The CDR3 is CASSRDGSNGYGYTF. The CDR3 DNA is TGTGCCAGCTCGCGGGACGGATCGAACGGCTATGGCTACACCTTC.

This chain links TRBV27 with TRBJ2-5; the D gene is possibly TRBD2 (5 bases). The CDR3 totals 20 residues. The germline V gene encodes CDR1 MNHEY and CDR2 SMNVEV (reference sequence). V lost 5 bases to trimming and J lost 2 bases, with 30 bases between them. CDR3 in amino acids: CASSQAWLGFSTRVQETQYF. As DNA, the CDR3 is TGTGCCAGCAGTCAGGCATGGCTAGGGTTCTCAACTAGGGTACAAGAGACCCAGTACTTC.

The J gene is TRBJ2-2, the V gene TRBV15, with D perhaps TRBD1 (5 bases). The CDR3 covers 14 residues. V lost 0 bases and J lost 5, with 7 bases in between. The V gene's germline CDR1 is LNHNV and CDR2 YYDKDF (reference sequence). The CDR3 protein is CATSREQGTGELFF. The CDR3 DNA follows: TGTGCCACCAGCAGAGAGCAGGGAACCGGGGAGCTGTTTTTT.

The V gene is TRBV27, the J gene TRBJ2-7; tentative D call: TRBD2 (7 bases). The CDR3 has 16 amino acids. Trimming removed 6 bases at V and 2 bases at J, with 20 bases between. Germline-derived CDR1 and CDR2 are MNHEY and SMNVEV (reference sequence). The CDR3 DNA is TGTGCCAGCAGCCATCGGACCGGGGGGCGCACCTACGAGCAGTACTTC. It translates to CASSHRTGGRTYEQYF.

This clone was detected a few times. This chain joins TRBV23-1 and TRBJ2-7; 9 bases are a match to TRBD1. TRBV23-1 is noted as an ORF with a role that remains uncertain. The length of the CDR3 is 16 residues. V gave up 6 bases and J gave up 2 bases; unmatched junction bases: 11. The CDR3 DNA sequence: TGCGCCAGCAGCCGAAACCGGGACAGGGAGACCTACGAGCAGTACTTC. This sequence encodes CASSRNRDRETYEQYF.

This clone has only one observation. The chain employs TRBV30 and TRBJ2-7, with 10 bases identical to TRBD2. This CDR3 has 15 residues. CDR1 and CDR2 from the germline V gene are GTSNPN and SVGIG (reference sequence). Trimming took 7 bases from V and 5 from J; bases not matched to a gene: 14. The CDR3: CAFRKSGGAGDEQYF. The CDR3 bases are TGTGCCTTCCGAAAAAGCGGGGGGGCCGGAGACGAGCAGTACTTC.

V and J are TRBV14 and TRBJ1-1, with D possibly TRBD1 on 5 matching bases. V was cut by 0 bases and J by 5 bases, with 13 bases left in between. CDR1 and CDR2 from the germline V gene are SGHDN and FVKESK. The CDR3 sequence is 15 residues long. The CDR3 bases are TGTGCCAGCAGCCAAGATTGGGGGGTGAGGACTGAAGCTTTCTTT. Residues: CASSQDWGVRTEAFF.

J is TRBJ2-7 and V is TRBV10-3; a weak D match, TRBD1 (6 bases). Germline CDR1 reads ENHRY; CDR2 reads SYGVKD. CDR3 length equals 13 residues. Trimming took 4 bases from V and 5 from J, leaving 12 bases between them. This CDR3 reads CAISGTTGNEQYF. CDR3 bases: TGTGCCATCAGTGGAACCACAGGGAACGAGCAGTACTTC.

This clone appeared a single time. The chain couples TRBV6-6 to TRBJ1-1; D is perhaps TRBD1 (5 bases). V lost 3 bases and J 6 bases, leaving 11 bases between the germline ends. From germline, CDR1 is MNHNY and CDR2 SVGAGI (reference sequence). The CDR3 is 13 residues long. CDR3 coding DNA: TGTGCCAGCAGTTATGATGGGACTTCTGAAGCTTTCTTT. Translating gives CASSYDGTSEAFF.

This chain joins TRBV28 and TRBJ2-7; TRBD2 matches 9 bases. The CDR3 is 14 residues long. Trimming removed 7 bases from V and 4 bases from J; junction bases left unmatched: 8. CDR1 MDHEN and CDR2 SYDVKM come from the germline V gene. The CDR3 nucleotides are TGTGCCAGCACTCCCCCGGGACTAGCATACGAGCAGTACTTC. Translation gives CASTPPGLAYEQYF.

The genes are TRBV7-2 and TRBJ2-1; tentatively, D is TRBD2 (7 bases). CDR3 size: 16 residues. The ends were cut back, 7 bases at V and 0 bases at J, with 16 bases in the middle. Germline CDR1 is SGHTA and CDR2 is FQGNSA. The CDR3: CASTPRGASSYNEQFF. For the CDR3, the DNA is TGTGCCAGCACCCCTCGGGGGGCGAGCTCCTACAATGAGCAGTTCTTC. The full variable domain, rest sourced from reference TRBV7-2 and TRBJ2-1, is GAGVSQSPSNKVTEKGKDVELRCDPISGHTALYWYRQSLGQGLEFLIYFQGNSAPDKSGLPSDRFSAERTGGSVSTLTIQRTQQEDSAVYLCASTPRGASSYNEQFFGPGTRLTVL.

This clone has only a few counts. The genes are TRBV27 and TRBJ2-1, with D maybe TRBD2 (5 bases). The CDR3 has 18 amino acids. V dropped 2 bases and J dropped 2 bases, with 19 bases sitting between them. CDR1 is MNHEY and CDR2 is SMNVEV in the germline V gene (reference sequence). This chain's CDR3 is CASSLMPLRIAPYNEQFF. DNA of the CDR3: TGTGCCAGCAGTTTAATGCCCCTCCGAATAGCGCCCTACAATGAGCAGTTCTTC.

The rearrangement links TRBV5-1 to TRBJ2-6; TRBD2 matches at 8 bases. The CDR3 covers 19 residues. V was clipped by 2 bases and J by 4 bases; unmatched bases: 14. Germline V CDR1 and CDR2: SGHRS, YFSETQ. CDR3 sequence reads: CASSLGHGAGGPGANVLTF. The CDR3 DNA follows: TGCGCCAGCAGCTTAGGGCACGGGGCGGGGGGCCCCGGGGCCAACGTCCTGACTTTC.

The chain uses TRBV5-1 and TRBJ2-3; weak D call: TRBD2 (6 bases). Trimming took off 0 bases at V and 0 bases at J, with 11 bases between the two ends. Germline CDR1 is SGHRS and CDR2 is YFSETQ. This CDR3 is built from 16 residues. The CDR3 protein is CASSLEGRRSTDTQYF. DNA of the CDR3: TGCGCCAGCAGCTTGGAAGGGAGGCGGAGCACAGATACGCAGTATTTT.

The rearrangement links TRBV2 to TRBJ2-5; TRBD2 agrees at 9 bases. From germline, CDR1 is SNHLY and CDR2 FYNNEI. This CDR3 region has 15 residues. V dropped 4 bases and J dropped 4; count of bases not matched to a gene: 7. The CDR3 sequence is CASSVRRGGSETQYF. Here the CDR3 DNA reads TGTGCCAGCAGTGTAAGGCGGGGGGGCTCAGAGACCCAGTACTTC.

The gene calls are TRBV20-1 and TRBJ2-5, with a tentative D call TRBD2 (5 bases). From germline, CDR1 is DFQATT and CDR2 SNEGSKA (reference sequence). This CDR3 has 10 amino acids. The CDR3 here is CSVRRETQYF. The CDR3 region has the DNA TGCTCAGTTAGGAGGGAGACCCAGTACTTC.

The genes are TRBV11-2 and TRBJ2-5; 10 bases map to TRBD2. V lost 5 bases to trimming and J lost 4 bases; unmatched junction nucleotides: 10. CDR3 length equals 16 residues. Germline V gene lookup returns CDR1 SGHAT and CDR2 FQNNGV. CDR3 in amino acids: CASSATSGASGETQYF. DNA for the CDR3: TGTGCCAGCAGCGCTACTAGCGGGGCCTCGGGAGAGACCCAGTACTTC.

The gene calls are TRBV7-9 and TRBJ1-2; the D is unclear. CDR1 SEHNR and CDR2 FQNEAQ come from the germline V gene (reference sequence). V was pared by 6 bases and J by 2 bases, with 7 bases between. The CDR3 has 12 amino acids. CDR3 sequence reads: CASRLTNYGYTF. CDR3 DNA sequence: TGTGCCAGCAGATTAACAAACTATGGCTACACCTTC.

The chain uses TRBV27 and TRBJ1-6; D uncertain. CDR1 is MNHEY, CDR2 SMNVEV, per germline (reference sequence). The CDR3 is 13 amino acids. With 7 bases removed from V and 0 bases from J, the gap between germline ends came to 4 bases. The CDR3 DNA reads TGTGCCAGCAAATACTCCTATAATTCACCCCTCCACTTT. It is translated as CASKYSYNSPLHF.

J is TRBJ1-1 and V is TRBV2; tentative D call: TRBD1 (5 bases). Germline-derived CDR1 and CDR2 are SNHLY and FYNNEI. The length of the CDR3 is 15 residues. The ends were cut back, 5 bases at V and 3 bases at J, with 16 bases in the middle. CDR3 in amino acids: CASSPRGVRDTEAFF. In nucleotides, the CDR3 is TGTGCCAGCAGTCCCCGGGGGGTAAGGGACACTGAAGCTTTCTTT.

The chain couples TRBV9 to TRBJ1-4; a possible D gene is TRBD1 (6 bases). This CDR3 is 15 amino acids long. V lost 0 bases, J lost 11 bases, and 17 bases lay in between. Germline V gene lookup returns CDR1 SGDLS and CDR2 YYNGEE. CDR3 coding DNA: TGTGCCAGCAGCGTAGAGGGAACAGGGCTTGGGAAACTGTTTTTT. This encodes CASSVEGTGLGKLFF.

This sequence joins TRBV28 and TRBJ1-5; 7 bases map to TRBD1. J lost 2 bases, V lost 2 bases, and 6 bases had no gene match. CDR1 and CDR2 (germline): MDHEN, SYDVKM. The length of the CDR3 is 16 residues. The CDR3 spells CASSLGRQGGNQPQHF. The CDR3 nucleotides read TGTGCCAGCAGTTTAGGCAGGCAGGGGGGCAATCAGCCCCAGCATTTT.

The V and J genes are TRBV10-3 and TRBJ1-5, with D tentatively TRBD1 (5 bases). Germline CDR1 ENHRY, CDR2 SYGVKD. Trimming cost V 3 bases and J 2 bases, with 8 bases left between them. The CDR3 runs 14 residues. DNA for the CDR3: TGTGCCATCAGTGAAGGGGTTGGCAATCAGCCCCAGCATTTT. Translated, it gives CAISEGVGNQPQHF.

The chain couples TRBV18 to TRBJ1-2; tentatively, D is TRBD1 (6 bases). V was clipped by 6 bases and J by 0 bases, with 17 bases between them. Germline lookup yields CDR1 KGHSH and CDR2 LQKENI. The length of the CDR3 is 16 residues. Written as DNA, the CDR3 is TGTGCCAGCTCCCCTGGACAGCCGCAAACTAACTATGGCTACACCTTC. Translated, it gives CASSPGQPQTNYGYTF.

The V call is TRBV12-3 or TRBV12-4, the J call TRBJ2-7, with D possibly being TRBD1 (6 bases). This CDR3 has 13 residues. Between the trimmed V and J ends, which lost 6 bases and 2 bases, there was a span of 11 bases. The CDR3 DNA follows: TGTGCCAGCAGAAGACAGGAGACCTACGAGCAGTACTTC. This gives the protein CASRRQETYEQYF.

V and J are TRBV29-1 and TRBJ2-1; 7 bases match TRBD1. The CDR3 length is 12 residues. V was clipped by 6 bases and J by 6 bases; unmatched bases: 5. The germline V gene has CDR1 SQVTM and CDR2 ANQGSEA. CDR3 DNA sequence: TGCAGCGTCCGACAGGGATCCAATGAGCAGTTCTTC. Translating gives CSVRQGSNEQFF.

The chain carries TRBV12-5 and TRBJ2-3, with TRBD1 matching 7 bases. Germline CDR1 reads LGHNT; CDR2 reads FRNRAP. After removal of 3 bases from V and 0 bases from J, the junction contained 6 bases not matched to a gene. This CDR3 spans 16 amino acids. In DNA form, the CDR3 reads TGTGCTAGTGGTTTTGGTTTGGGACAGAGCACAGATACGCAGTATTTT. Translation gives CASGFGLGQSTDTQYF.

As DNA, the CDR3 is TGTGCCAGCAATCAGGCCAGCCAAGAGACCCAGTACTTC. This codes for CASNQASQETQYF. This rearrangement joins TRBV6-5 to TRBJ2-5; D unclear. Trimming cost V 7 bases and J 1 base, with 10 bases left between them. The CDR3 is 13 residues long. Germline V lookup: CDR1 MNHEY, CDR2 SVGAGI.